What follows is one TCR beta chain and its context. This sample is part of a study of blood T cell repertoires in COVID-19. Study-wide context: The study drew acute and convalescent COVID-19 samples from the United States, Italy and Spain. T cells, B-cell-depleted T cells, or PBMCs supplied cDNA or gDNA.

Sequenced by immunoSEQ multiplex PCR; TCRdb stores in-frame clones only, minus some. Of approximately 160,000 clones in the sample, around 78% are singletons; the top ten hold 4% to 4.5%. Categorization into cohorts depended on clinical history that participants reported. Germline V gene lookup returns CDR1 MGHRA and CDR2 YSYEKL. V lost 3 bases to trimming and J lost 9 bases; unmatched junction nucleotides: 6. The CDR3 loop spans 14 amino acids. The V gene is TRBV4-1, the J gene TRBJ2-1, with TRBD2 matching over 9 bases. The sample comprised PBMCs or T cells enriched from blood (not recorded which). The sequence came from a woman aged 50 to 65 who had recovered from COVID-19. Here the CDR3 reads CASSQIAGEVEQFF. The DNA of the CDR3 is TGCGCCAGCAGCCAGATAGCGGGGGAGGTTGAGCAGTTCTTC.